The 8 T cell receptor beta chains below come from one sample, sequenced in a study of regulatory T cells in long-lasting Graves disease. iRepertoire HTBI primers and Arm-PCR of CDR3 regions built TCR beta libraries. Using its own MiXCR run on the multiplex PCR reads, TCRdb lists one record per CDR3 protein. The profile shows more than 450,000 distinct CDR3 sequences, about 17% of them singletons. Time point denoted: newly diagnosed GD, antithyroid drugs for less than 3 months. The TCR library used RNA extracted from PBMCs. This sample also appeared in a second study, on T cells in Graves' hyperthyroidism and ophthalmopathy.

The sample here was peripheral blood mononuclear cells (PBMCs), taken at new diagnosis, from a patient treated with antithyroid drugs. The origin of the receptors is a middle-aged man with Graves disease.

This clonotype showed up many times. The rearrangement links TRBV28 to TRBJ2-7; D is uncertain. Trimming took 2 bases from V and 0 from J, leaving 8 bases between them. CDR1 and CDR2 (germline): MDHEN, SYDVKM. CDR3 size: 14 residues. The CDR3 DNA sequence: TGTGCCAGCAGTTTAGGTGGGGACTCCTACGAGCAGTACTTC. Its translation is CASSLGGDSYEQYF.

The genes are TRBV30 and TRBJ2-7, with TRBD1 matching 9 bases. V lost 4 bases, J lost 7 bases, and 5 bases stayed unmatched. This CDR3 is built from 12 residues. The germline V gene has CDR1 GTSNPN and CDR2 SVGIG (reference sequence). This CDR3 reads CAWKIQGAEQYF. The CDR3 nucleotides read TGTGCCTGGAAGATACAGGGGGCAGAGCAGTACTTC.

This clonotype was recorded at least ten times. The DNA of the CDR3 is TGTGCCAGCAGCGCACCTAGCGGGCCGAGCTCCTACGAGCAGTACTTC. Residues: CASSAPSGPSSYEQYF. The V call is TRBV7-9, the J call TRBJ2-7, with 8 bases lining up with TRBD2. Germline CDR1 SEHNR, CDR2 FQNEAQ (reference sequence). There are 16 residues in the CDR3. V lost 5 bases, J lost 0 bases, and 9 bases stayed unmatched. The variable domain in full, completed from reference TRBV7-9 and TRBJ2-7, reads DTGVSQNPRHKITKRGQNVTFRCDPISEHNRLYWYRQTLGQGPEFLTYFQNEAQLEKSRLLSDRFSAERPKGSFSTLEIQRTEQGDSAMYLCASSAPSGPSSYEQYFGPGTRLTVT.

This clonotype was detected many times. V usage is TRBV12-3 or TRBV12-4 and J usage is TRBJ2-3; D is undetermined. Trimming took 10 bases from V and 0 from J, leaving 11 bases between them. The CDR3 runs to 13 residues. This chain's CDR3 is CANRYDSTDTQYF. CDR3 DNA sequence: TGTGCCAACAGATACGACAGCACAGATACGCAGTATTTT.

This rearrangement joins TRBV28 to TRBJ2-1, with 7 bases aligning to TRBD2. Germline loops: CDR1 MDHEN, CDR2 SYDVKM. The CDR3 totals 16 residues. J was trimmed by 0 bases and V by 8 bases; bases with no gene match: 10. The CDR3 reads CASGLAAYLSYNEQFF. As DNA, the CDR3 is TGTGCCAGCGGGCTAGCGGCATACCTCTCCTACAATGAGCAGTTCTTC.

CDR3 sequence: CASSEMRFPGLAGVMDTQYF. The CDR3 region has the DNA TGTGCCAGCAGCGAGATGAGGTTTCCGGGACTAGCGGGAGTTATGGATACGCAGTATTTT. This chain connects TRBV9 to TRBJ2-3; TRBD2 matches at 14 bases. Germline CDR1 reads SGDLS; CDR2 reads YYNGEE. Germline trimming cut 3 bases from V and 6 bases from J; bases unmatched to any gene: 18. The CDR3 has 20 amino acids. The full variable domain, completed using reference TRBV9 and TRBJ2-3, is DSGVTQTPKHLITATGQRVTLRCSPRSGDLSVYWYQQSLDQGLQFLIQYYNGEERAKGNILERFSAQQFPDLHSELNLSSLELGDSALYFCASSEMRFPGLAGVMDTQYFGPGTRLTVL.

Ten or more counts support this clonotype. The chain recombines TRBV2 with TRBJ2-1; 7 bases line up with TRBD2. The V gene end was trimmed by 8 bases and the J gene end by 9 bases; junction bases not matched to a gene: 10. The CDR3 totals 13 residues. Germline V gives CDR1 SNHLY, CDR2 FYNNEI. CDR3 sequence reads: CASGGLLGGEQFF. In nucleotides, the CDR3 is TGTGCCAGCGGGGGACTATTGGGGGGTGAGCAGTTCTTC.

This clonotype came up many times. The CDR3 sequence is CASRVRGRTYEQYF. CDR3 sequence (DNA): TGTGCCAGCAGGGTCAGGGGGCGAACCTACGAGCAGTACTTC. The V gene is TRBV28, the J gene TRBJ2-7; TRBD1 agrees at 8 bases. The V gene end was trimmed by 6 bases and the J gene end by 2 bases; junction bases not matched to a gene: 6. Germline CDR1 and CDR2: MDHEN and SYDVKM. The CDR3 is 14 amino acids.